The source of this T cell receptor beta chain is a study of monozygotic twins with inflammatory bowel disease. Sampling involved one blood draw (around 2.5 ml) for every donor. CDR1 DFQATT and CDR2 SNEGSKA come from the germline V gene (reference sequence). The CDR3 totals 14 residues. TCRdb reprocessed the 5' RACE reads and reports one entry per CDR3 protein, with no DNA. The sample's table shows some 400,000 distinct CDR3 sequences. The source material was blood. The receptor comes from a human donor with ulcerative colitis or Crohn's disease, or a healthy co-twin of an affected twin (not recorded which). The rearrangement links TRBV20-1 to TRBJ1-1; absent DNA, TCRdb's TRBD1 call cannot be checked. The CDR3 sequence: CSASRGGGNTEAFF.